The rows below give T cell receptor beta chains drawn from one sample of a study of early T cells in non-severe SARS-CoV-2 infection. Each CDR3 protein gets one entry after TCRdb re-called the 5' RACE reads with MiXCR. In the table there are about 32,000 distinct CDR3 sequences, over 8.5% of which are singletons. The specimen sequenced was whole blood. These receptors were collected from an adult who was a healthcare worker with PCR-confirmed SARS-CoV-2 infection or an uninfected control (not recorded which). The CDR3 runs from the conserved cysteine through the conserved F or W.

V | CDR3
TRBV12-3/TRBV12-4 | CASSTGGMNYGYTF
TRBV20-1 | CSASRGGSMNTEAFF
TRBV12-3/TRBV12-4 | CASRGLAYNEQFF
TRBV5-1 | CASSLLQGGGTEAFF
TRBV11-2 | CASTLTRGLGNTQYF
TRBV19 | CASMKLAGGGNIQYF
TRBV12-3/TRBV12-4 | CASSRQDQETQYF
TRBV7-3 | CASSAGLAGTDTQYF
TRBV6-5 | CASSYDRRPRFAFF
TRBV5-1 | CASRQDNLNQPQHF
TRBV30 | CAWSRRQAGRSYEQYF
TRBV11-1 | CASTDSLSSYEQYF
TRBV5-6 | CASSTRLAGIQETQYF
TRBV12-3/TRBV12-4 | CASRRIRDRESYEQYF
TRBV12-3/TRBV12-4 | CASSLDVLGAEAFF
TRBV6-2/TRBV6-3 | CASRSFTNTGELFF
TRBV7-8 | CASSLRDANTEAFF
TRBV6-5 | CASRSGTGTGASYEQYF
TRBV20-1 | CSAPAKDRGRAPSYEQYF
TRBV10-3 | CAISKWTAQFSNEQFF
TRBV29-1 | CSVGNTGELFF
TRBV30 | CAWTGGAGETQYF
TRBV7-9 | CASSLESSGGPYNEQFF
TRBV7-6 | CASSLAGDTEAFF
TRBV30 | CAWSVHKMNTEAFF
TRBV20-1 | CTAPGTEAFF
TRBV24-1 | CATSDASDSTYEQYF
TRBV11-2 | CASSPSGDTQYF
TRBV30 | CAWSPYTEAFF
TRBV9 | CASSSLNTIYF
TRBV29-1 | CSVGTATDTQYF
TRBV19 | CASSLDRDEQFF
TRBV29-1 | CSVGGTAIGYTF
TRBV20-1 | CSASRDRGYEQYF
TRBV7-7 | CASSLSSPRTDTQYF
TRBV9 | CASSAEVRDRVSNYGYTF
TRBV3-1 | CASSQRELNTEAFF
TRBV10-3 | CAISGTGSLNEQFF
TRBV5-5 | CASSFKDRNTEAFF
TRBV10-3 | CAISRGLDEQYF
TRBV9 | CASSVSGELFF
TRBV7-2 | CASSPRTGNYGYTF
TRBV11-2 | CASSLERGANEKLFF
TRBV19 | CASNNGQVTDTQYF
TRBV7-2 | CASSLRTSGRTDTQYF
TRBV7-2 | CASSPSHEQYF
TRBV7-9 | CASSFHTAPNDGYTF
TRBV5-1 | CASSLSPTGARTEAFF
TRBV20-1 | CSAPPSGGTDTQYF
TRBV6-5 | CASSPVPGGMIHEQFF
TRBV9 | CASSAGGSYGYTF
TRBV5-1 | CASSPGTLYTDTQYF
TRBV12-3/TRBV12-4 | CASSQDRTYGYTF
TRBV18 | CASSPLGFDNSPLHF
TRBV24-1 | CATSDFTVGQPQHF
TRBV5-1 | CASRGDTAHDVAKNIQYF
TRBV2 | CASSEIADQETQYF
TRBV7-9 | CASSLTGGSNTGELFF
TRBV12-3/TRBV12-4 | CASSSTSGYTEAFF
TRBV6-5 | CASSQTGLNQPQHF